These 18 T cell receptor beta chains were sequenced from one sample in a study of cytomegalovirus exposure and HLA in healthy donors. Vbeta (60) and Jbeta (13) primers were used in the PCR. Using immunoSEQ multiplex PCR, the repertoire was profiled, and TCRdb retains in-frame clones only, with some absent. In the table there are about 140,000 clones, 65% to 90% of which are singletons. Sequencing used PBMCs. Every receptor here comes from a woman aged 25 to 39 in good health and CMV-seronegative.

CDR3: CASRARGREGRTRPDTQYF. In nucleotides, the CDR3 is TGTGCCAGCAGAGCAAGGGGGCGGGAGGGCCGTACCCGCCCAGATACGCAGTATTTT. The chain employs TRBV7-9 and TRBJ2-3; 9 nucleotides line up with TRBD2. Germline V lookup: CDR1 SEHNR, CDR2 FQNEAQ (reference sequence). The CDR3 spans 19 residues. V was clipped by 6 bases and J by 4 bases; unmatched bases: 20. The variable domain in full, completed from reference TRBV7-9 and TRBJ2-3, reads DTGVSQNPRHKITKRGQNVTFRCDPISEHNRLYWYRQTLGQGPEFLTYFQNEAQLEKSRLLSDRFSAERPKGSFSTLEIQRTEQGDSAMYLCASRARGREGRTRPDTQYFGPGTRLTVL.

V and J are TRBV13 and TRBJ2-7; D is unresolved. Trimming pared 3 bases from V and 2 bases from J, leaving 8 bases between. This CDR3 has 13 residues. The V gene's germline CDR1 is PRHDT and CDR2 FYEKMQ (reference sequence). The CDR3 is CASSLAPAYEQYF. The CDR3 coding sequence is TGTGCCAGCAGCTTGGCACCTGCCTACGAGCAGTACTTC.

The chain's CDR3 is CATSNRGLPNEKLFF. The CDR3 DNA reads as TGTGCCACCAGTAACAGGGGGCTTCCTAATGAAAAACTGTTTTTT. The chain links TRBV15 to TRBJ1-4, with 9 bases fitting TRBD1. Unmatched junction bases numbered 5, after V lost 6 bases and J lost 3 bases. The CDR3 has 15 residues. Germline V CDR1 and CDR2: LNHNV, YYDKDF (reference sequence).

V is TRBV4-3 and J is TRBJ2-3; 12 nucleotides agree with TRBD2. The V segment lost 4 bases and the J segment 2 bases; nucleotides outside the gene matches: 4. The CDR3 loop spans 16 amino acids. The germline gives CDR1 LGHNA, CDR2 YSLEER. CDR3 amino acids: CASSPTSGGLTDTQYF. The CDR3 DNA is TGCGCCAGCAGCCCCACTAGCGGGGGGCTCACAGATACGCAGTATTTT.

The gene calls are TRBV7-6 and TRBJ2-7; tentative D call: TRBD1 (5 bases). This CDR3 region has 16 residues. Between the trimmed V and J ends, which lost 1 base and 0 bases, there was a span of 13 bases. CDR1 and CDR2 (germline): SGHVS, FNYEAQ. The CDR3 nucleotides are TGTGCCAGCAGCTTAGGCAGGGTGGAACCCTCCTACGAGCAGTACTTC. Its translation is CASSLGRVEPSYEQYF.

This clone was seen a few times. The gene calls are TRBV29-1 and TRBJ1-1; a weak D match, TRBD1 (6 bases). Germline CDR1 and CDR2: SQVTM and ANQGSEA. The CDR3 consists of 13 residues. V lost 4 bases and J 3 bases, leaving 12 bases between the germline ends. The CDR3 DNA reads TGCAGCGTTGGAGGGGAGGGGGACACTGAAGCTTTCTTT. This sequence encodes CSVGGEGDTEAFF.

V gene TRBV5-1 combines with J gene TRBJ1-2; D not resolved. Germline lookup yields CDR1 SGHRS and CDR2 YFSETQ. This CDR3 has 15 residues. The V and J ends lost 0 bases and 4 bases respectively, with 13 bases between them. CDR3: CASSLDSGEIYGYTF. Here the CDR3 DNA reads TGCGCCAGCAGCTTGGATTCCGGGGAGATCTATGGCTACACCTTC.

V and J are TRBV10-1 and TRBJ1-6, with a tentative D call TRBD1 (5 bases). This CDR3 is 15 amino acids long. Trimming shortened V by 0 bases and J by 5 bases, and 8 bases separated the two germline ends. The V gene's germline CDR1 is WNHNN and CDR2 SYGVQD (reference sequence). This chain's CDR3 is CASSESRGDNSPLHF. CDR3 sequence (DNA): TGCGCCAGCAGTGAGTCAAGGGGCGATAATTCACCCCTCCACTTT.

The genes are TRBV6-1 and TRBJ2-5; 11 nucleotides match TRBD1. The CDR3 runs 15 residues. Germline V CDR1 and CDR2: MNHNS, SASEGT. Losses at the gene ends were 6 bases for V and 4 bases for J; bases not matched to a gene: 7. CDR3 in DNA: TGTGCCAGCAGGACTGGGACAGGGGGTTTAGAGACCCAGTACTTC. The encoded protein is CASRTGTGGLETQYF.

This clone has just a few counts. V usage is TRBV6-1 and J usage is TRBJ2-2; 7 bases match TRBD1. This CDR3 is built from 15 residues. Germline lookup yields CDR1 MNHNS and CDR2 SASEGT. The ends lost 9 bases at V and 0 bases at J; junction bases unmatched: 7. This CDR3 is CASRPQGANTGELFF. The CDR3 region has the DNA TGTGCCAGTAGACCTCAGGGGGCGAACACCGGGGAGCTGTTTTTT.

The chain couples TRBV5-1 to TRBJ1-1; D ambiguous. This CDR3 is built from 15 residues. V was shortened by 1 base and J by 0 bases, with 10 bases between the two germline ends. Per the germline V gene, CDR1 is SGHRS and CDR2 is YFSETQ. Here the CDR3 reads CASSLNGEMNTEAFF. CDR3 nucleotide sequence: TGCGCCAGCAGCTTGAACGGGGAGATGAACACTGAAGCTTTCTTT.

The CDR3 coding sequence is TGCGCCAGCAGCCAAGAGGGGGCAGGGGTCACTGAAGCTTTCTTT. Its protein is CASSQEGAGVTEAFF. The J gene is TRBJ1-1, the V gene TRBV4-3; maybe TRBD1 (6 bases). The CDR3 contains 15 residues. Trimming stripped 0 bases from V and 4 bases from J, with 12 bases between. Germline V CDR1 and CDR2: LGHNA, YSLEER.

Concerning this clone itself: One end of the junction varies from germline; a read error may be responsible. This chain connects TRBV2 to TRBJ1-5; possibly TRBD1 for D (5 bases). Germline assignment: CDR1 SNHLY and CDR2 FYNNEI. The length of the CDR3 is 12 residues. For the CDR3, the DNA is TGTGCCACCGGGGGTCGCAATCAGTCCCAGCATTTT. It is translated as CATGGRNQSQHF.

V and J are TRBV28 and TRBJ2-7, with D hard to call. CDR1 is MDHEN and CDR2 is SYDVKM in the germline V gene. The CDR3 spans 12 residues. The V end was cut by 1 base, the J end by 2 bases, with 3 bases between. The CDR3 sequence is CASSLSTYEQYF. The CDR3 DNA reads as TGTGCCAGCAGTTTATCAACCTACGAGCAGTACTTC.

The chain employs TRBV2 and TRBJ2-7; D call uncertain. CDR1 is SNHLY, CDR2 FYNNEI, per germline. The CDR3 runs to 15 residues. Between the trimmed V and J ends, which lost 2 bases and 3 bases, there was a span of 14 bases. The CDR3 region has the DNA TGTGCCAGCAGTGAAAGTCGACTTGGCGGCTACGAGCAGTACTTC. Translation gives CASSESRLGGYEQYF.

A few counts support this clone. The chain carries TRBV2 and TRBJ2-7; D might be TRBD2 (5 bases). Trimming stripped 5 bases from V and 3 bases from J, with 5 bases between. The CDR3 runs 11 residues. Germline V lookup: CDR1 SNHLY, CDR2 FYNNEI. CDR3 in DNA: TGTGCCAGCAGTCGGGACTACGAGCAGTACTTC. This encodes CASSRDYEQYF.

V gene TRBV6-1 combines with J gene TRBJ2-5; TRBD1 matches 11 bases. Germline V CDR1 and CDR2: MNHNS, SASEGT. The CDR3 contains 16 residues. The V segment lost 4 bases and the J segment 5 bases; nucleotides outside the gene matches: 9. The CDR3 region has the DNA TGTGCCAGCAGTGGCTGGACAGGGGGCGCGACGGAGACCCAGTACTTC. Its protein product is CASSGWTGGATETQYF.

This clone was recorded once. The chain employs TRBV5-1 and TRBJ2-5, with 10 bases identical to TRBD1. This CDR3 is built from 16 residues. The trim removed 5 bases at V and 4 bases at J, leaving 11 bases unmatched. Germline V gene data show CDR1 as SGHRS and CDR2 as YFSETQ. The CDR3 is CASRIMGQGNRETQYF. CDR3 coding DNA: TGCGCCAGCAGAATAATGGGACAGGGGAATCGAGAGACCCAGTACTTC.